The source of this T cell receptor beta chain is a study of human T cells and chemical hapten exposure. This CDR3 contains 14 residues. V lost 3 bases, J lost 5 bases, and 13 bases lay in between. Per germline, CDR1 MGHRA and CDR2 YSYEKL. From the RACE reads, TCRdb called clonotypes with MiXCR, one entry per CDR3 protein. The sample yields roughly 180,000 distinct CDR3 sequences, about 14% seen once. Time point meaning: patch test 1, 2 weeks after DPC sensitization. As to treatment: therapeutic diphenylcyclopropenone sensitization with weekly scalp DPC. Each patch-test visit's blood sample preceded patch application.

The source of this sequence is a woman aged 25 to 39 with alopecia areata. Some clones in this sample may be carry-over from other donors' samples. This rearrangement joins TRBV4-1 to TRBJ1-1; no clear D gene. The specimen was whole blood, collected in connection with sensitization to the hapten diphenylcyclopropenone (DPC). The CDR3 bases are TGCGCCAGCAGCCACACACCCATGGGGACTGAAGCTTTCTTT. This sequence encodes CASSHTPMGTEAFF.